These 2 T cell receptor beta chains were sequenced from one sample in a study of T cell responses to AZD1222 COVID-19 vaccine. TCRdb's copy holds only in-frame clones and misses some; the assay was immunoSEQ multiplex PCR. The table includes about 140,000 clones, roughly 92% detected once. Material: peripheral blood, obtained on day 0 of AZD1222 vaccination. These receptors were obtained from an adult in good health.

The chain employs TRBV4-1 and TRBJ2-7; 10 bases map to TRBD2. Germline V gives CDR1 MGHRA, CDR2 YSYEKL. This CDR3 spans 15 amino acids. V trimming: 4 bases; J trimming: 2 bases; junction bases outside the gene matches: 5. The CDR3 here is CASSLTGTSAYEQYF. The DNA of the CDR3 is TGCGCCAGCAGCCTAACCGGGACTAGCGCCTACGAGCAGTACTTC.

The chain links TRBV5-1 to TRBJ1-2; tentative D call: TRBD1 (5 bases). V was pared by 0 bases and J by 3 bases, with 9 bases between. Per the germline V gene, CDR1 is SGHRS and CDR2 is YFSETQ. CDR3 size: 14 residues. The CDR3 nucleotides read TGCGCCAGCAGCTTGGGGGGCGCGGACTATGGCTACACCTTC. This encodes CASSLGGADYGYTF.